The rows below give T cell receptor beta chains drawn from one sample of a study of siplizumab effects on memory and regulatory T cells. Data came from immunoSEQ multiplex PCR; TCRdb stores just in-frame clones and leaves some out. The sample shows approximately 120,000 clones, 80% to 95% of them seen only once. What was sequenced was non-Treg CD4+ T cells sorted from blood. The receptors stem from a human donor in good health. Each CDR3 is given with its conserved first and last residue. A D gene is named only where the DNA matches it firmly. Size is omitted from some rows. Given values are once, few, many or a class for expanded clones.

clone_size: -
cdr3_length: 17
v_call: TRBV14
j_call: TRBJ2-1
d_call: TRBD2
cdr3_aa: CASSQLLASGGYNEQFF
cdr3_nt: TGTGCCAGCAGCCAATTACTAGCTAGCGGGGGATACAATGAGCAGTTCTTC

clone_size: -
cdr3_length: 13
v_call: TRBV30
j_call: TRBJ1-1
d_call: -
cdr3_aa: CAWSVEGSTEAFF
cdr3_nt: TGTGCCTGGAGTGTAGAGGGTAGCACTGAAGCTTTCTTT

clone_size: -
cdr3_length: 15
v_call: TRBV30
j_call: TRBJ1-4
d_call: -
cdr3_aa: CAWSQHGQVNEKLFF
cdr3_nt: TGTGCCTGGAGCCAACATGGACAAGTTAATGAAAAACTGTTTTTT

clone_size: -
cdr3_length: 16
v_call: TRBV4-1
j_call: TRBJ1-5
d_call: TRBD1
cdr3_aa: CASSQRDRGWGQPQHF
cdr3_nt: TGCGCCAGCAGCCAAAGGGACAGGGGATGGGGTCAGCCCCAGCATTTT

clone_size: -
cdr3_length: 13
v_call: TRBV6-5
j_call: TRBJ1-2
d_call: -
cdr3_aa: CASTLDGGVSYTF
cdr3_nt: TGTGCCAGCACGCTTGATGGGGGAGTCAGCTACACCTTC

clone_size: -
cdr3_length: 13
v_call: TRBV5-1
j_call: TRBJ1-1
d_call: -
cdr3_aa: CASSLSLNTEAFF
cdr3_nt: TGCGCCAGCAGCTTGTCACTGAACACTGAAGCTTTCTTT

clone_size: -
cdr3_length: 14
v_call: TRBV5-1
j_call: TRBJ2-5
d_call: -
cdr3_aa: CASLPGQLQETQYF
cdr3_nt: TGCGCCAGCCTACCGGGACAACTTCAAGAGACCCAGTACTTC

clone_size: once
cdr3_length: 16
v_call: TRBV5-6
j_call: TRBJ2-2
d_call: TRBD1
cdr3_aa: CASSLARQGYTGELFF
cdr3_nt: TGTGCCAGCAGCTTGGCCCGACAGGGGTACACCGGGGAGCTGTTTTTT

clone_size: -
cdr3_length: 14
v_call: TRBV6-5
j_call: TRBJ2-3
d_call: -
cdr3_aa: CASSYEPTRGTQYF
cdr3_nt: TGTGCCAGCAGTTACGAACCAACTAGGGGTACGCAGTATTTT

clone_size: -
cdr3_length: 14
v_call: TRBV6-4
j_call: TRBJ2-2
d_call: TRBD2
cdr3_aa: CASAGEQGTGELFF
cdr3_nt: TGTGCCAGCGCGGGAGAACAAGGCACCGGGGAGCTGTTTTTT

clone_size: once
cdr3_length: 13
v_call: TRBV30
j_call: TRBJ2-2
d_call: -
cdr3_aa: CAWSSRNTGELFF
cdr3_nt: TGTGCCTGGAGTAGCCGGAACACCGGGGAGCTGTTTTTT

clone_size: -
cdr3_length: 11
v_call: TRBV5-1
j_call: TRBJ1-1
d_call: -
cdr3_aa: CASRRGTEAFF
cdr3_nt: TGCGCCAGCAGGCGGGGGACTGAAGCTTTCTTT

clone_size: -
cdr3_length: 16
v_call: TRBV28
j_call: TRBJ1-2
d_call: TRBD1
cdr3_aa: CASSWGSIGQGDGYTF
cdr3_nt: TGTGCCAGCAGTTGGGGTAGTATAGGACAGGGGGATGGCTACACCTTC

clone_size: -
cdr3_length: 11
v_call: TRBV10-3
j_call: TRBJ2-7
d_call: TRBD1
cdr3_aa: CAISDRDSQYF
cdr3_nt: TGTGCCATCAGTGATAGGGACAGTCAGTACTTC

clone_size: -
cdr3_length: 15
v_call: TRBV19
j_call: TRBJ1-6
d_call: TRBD1
cdr3_aa: CASNDPGQGNSPLHF
cdr3_nt: TGTGCCAGTAACGATCCGGGACAGGGGAATTCACCCCTCCACTTT

clone_size: -
cdr3_length: 14
v_call: TRBV7-6
j_call: TRBJ2-5
d_call: -
cdr3_aa: CASSSRRGEQTQYF
cdr3_nt: TGTGCCAGCAGCTCTAGGCGGGGCGAGCAGACCCAGTACTTC

clone_size: -
cdr3_length: 17
v_call: TRBV13
j_call: TRBJ1-3
d_call: -
cdr3_aa: CASSLGWAGSSGNTIYF
cdr3_nt: TGTGCCAGCAGCTTAGGCTGGGCGGGCAGCTCTGGAAACACCATATATTTT

clone_size: -
cdr3_length: 13
v_call: TRBV9
j_call: TRBJ1-1
d_call: -
cdr3_aa: CASSVDQNTEAFF
cdr3_nt: TGTGCCAGCAGCGTAGACCAAAACACTGAAGCTTTCTTT

clone_size: -
cdr3_length: 13
v_call: TRBV5-1
j_call: TRBJ1-1
d_call: -
cdr3_aa: CASSLGADAEAFF
cdr3_nt: TGCGCCAGCAGCTTGGGGGCCGATGCTGAAGCTTTCTTT

clone_size: -
cdr3_length: 13
v_call: TRBV10-3
j_call: TRBJ1-1
d_call: TRBD1
cdr3_aa: CAISSQGDTEAFF
cdr3_nt: TGTGCCATCAGTTCACAGGGGGATACTGAAGCTTTCTTT

clone_size: -
cdr3_length: 14
v_call: TRBV6-6
j_call: TRBJ2-3
d_call: -
cdr3_aa: CASSHGGSTDTQYF
cdr3_nt: TGTGCCAGCAGCCATGGGGGGAGCACAGATACGCAGTATTTT

clone_size: once
cdr3_length: 13
v_call: TRBV28
j_call: TRBJ1-1
d_call: -
cdr3_aa: CASTIRAREEAFF
cdr3_nt: -

clone_size: few
cdr3_length: 10
v_call: TRBV6-1
j_call: TRBJ2-7
d_call: -
cdr3_aa: CATSRGEQYF
cdr3_nt: TGTGCCACCTCAAGAGGTGAGCAGTACTTC

clone_size: -
cdr3_length: 15
v_call: TRBV2
j_call: TRBJ2-5
d_call: TRBD2
cdr3_aa: CASSGSGGARETQYF
cdr3_nt: TGTGCCAGCAGTGGCAGCGGGGGGGCCCGGGAGACCCAGTACTTC

clone_size: -
cdr3_length: 15
v_call: TRBV6-1
j_call: TRBJ2-5
d_call: TRBD1
cdr3_aa: CASSYLGQGDRTQYF
cdr3_nt: TGTGCCAGCAGCTACCTCGGACAGGGGGATAGGACCCAGTACTTC

clone_size: -
cdr3_length: 15
v_call: TRBV7-3
j_call: TRBJ1-2
d_call: TRBD1
cdr3_aa: CASSLSDRPNYGYTF
cdr3_nt: TGTGCCAGCAGCTTATCGGACAGGCCCAACTATGGCTACACCTTC

clone_size: once
cdr3_length: 14
v_call: TRBV10-3
j_call: TRBJ2-5
d_call: -
cdr3_aa: CAISPGGGVETQYF
cdr3_nt: TGTGCCATCAGCCCGGGGGGCGGTGTGGAGACCCAGTACTTC

clone_size: -
cdr3_length: 13
v_call: TRBV18
j_call: TRBJ1-1
d_call: -
cdr3_aa: CASSPSIDTEAFF
cdr3_nt: TGTGCCAGCTCACCATCAATCGACACTGAAGCTTTCTTT

clone_size: -
cdr3_length: 13
v_call: TRBV10-3
j_call: TRBJ2-2
d_call: -
cdr3_aa: CAISESGPGELFF
cdr3_nt: TGTGCCATCAGTGAGTCGGGACCCGGGGAGCTGTTTTTT

clone_size: -
cdr3_length: 15
v_call: TRBV27
j_call: TRBJ1-5
d_call: -
cdr3_aa: CASSLTQTANQPQHF
cdr3_nt: TGTGCCAGCAGTCTGACTCAGACAGCGAATCAGCCCCAGCATTTT

clone_size: -
cdr3_length: 13
v_call: TRBV2
j_call: TRBJ2-3
d_call: -
cdr3_aa: CASKGLLTDTQYF
cdr3_nt: TGTGCCAGCAAGGGACTCCTCACAGATACGCAGTATTTT

clone_size: -
cdr3_length: 15
v_call: TRBV28
j_call: TRBJ1-2
d_call: TRBD1
cdr3_aa: CASSSRQGVYYGYTF
cdr3_nt: TGTGCCAGCAGCTCAAGACAGGGTGTTTACTATGGCTACACCTTC

clone_size: -
cdr3_length: 17
v_call: TRBV19
j_call: TRBJ2-2
d_call: -
cdr3_aa: CASSRGWGERHTGELFF
cdr3_nt: TGTGCCAGTAGCCGGGGATGGGGGGAGCGCCACACCGGGGAGCTGTTTTTT

clone_size: -
cdr3_length: 11
v_call: TRBV29-1
j_call: TRBJ1-2
d_call: -
cdr3_aa: CSVEGNYGYTF
cdr3_nt: TGCAGCGTTGAGGGGAACTATGGCTACACCTTC

clone_size: -
cdr3_length: 15
v_call: TRBV7-7
j_call: TRBJ2-5
d_call: TRBD2
cdr3_aa: CASSRLAGARQTQYF
cdr3_nt: TGTGCCAGCAGCAGACTAGCGGGGGCCCGCCAGACCCAGTACTTC